Listed here is a single TCR beta chain. Its antigen is not identified. This CDR3 is 12 amino acids long. The V end lost 5 bases, the J end lost 4 bases, and 8 bases lay between the germline ends. Germline assignment: CDR1 MDHEN and CDR2 SYDVKM. This specimen belongs to a study of radiotherapy plus CTLA-4 blockade in lung cancer. Study-wide results and caveats: After treatment with radiotherapy plus ipilimumab, TCR clones that came from the tumor expanded in blood.

Alongside CTLA-4 blockade with ipilimumab, patients with chemo-refractory metastatic non-small-cell lung cancer received focal radiation. The assay was immunoSEQ multiplex PCR, and TCRdb's table has in-frame clones only and misses some. The sample yields over 95,000 clones, about 70% seen once. The chain joins TRBV28 to TRBJ1-2; no definite D call. This TCR was recovered from a human donor with non-small cell lung cancer who had a partial response to radiotherapy plus ipilimumab. Some clones in this sample may be carry-over from other donors' samples. Source: peripheral blood, taken from a patient treated with radiotherapy plus ipilimumab. DNA for the CDR3: TGTGCCAGCAGTCAGGCTCCCTATGGCTACACCTTC. It codes for CASSQAPYGYTF.